This T cell receptor (beta chain) was sequenced for a study of long-term antiretroviral therapy in people with HIV. Germline CDR1 is MNHNS and CDR2 is SASEGT. This CDR3 is built from 13 residues. V lost 7 bases to trimming and J lost 0 bases, with 7 bases between them. Running of the v3.0 immunoSEQ assay took place at survey level. The method was immunoSEQ multiplex PCR; TCRdb's version includes in-frame clones alone and lacks a portion of them. This table holds 15,000 to 20,000 clones, roughly 77% found once. The V gene is TRBV6-1, the J gene TRBJ1-3; the D is unclear. Sequences were derived from unsorted PBMCs, sampled 0.3 years after starting antiretroviral therapy. This receptor was taken from a man between 18 and 29 years old with HIV. In nucleotides, the CDR3 is TGTGCCAGCAACCTGAACTCTGGAAACACCATATATTTT. Translation gives CASNLNSGNTIYF.